This T cell receptor (beta chain) is drawn from a study of T cells in Graves' hyperthyroidism and ophthalmopathy. V shed 0 bases, J shed 7 bases, and the junction held 3 bases outside the gene matches. The CDR3 length is 15 residues. Germline V CDR1 and CDR2: SGHVS, FNYEAQ. There were TCR beta CDR3 regions amplified from RNA transcripts. The TCR CDR3 first-round RT-PCR relied on the HTBI primer set. TCRdb re-called the multiplex PCR reads with MiXCR, one entry per CDR3 protein. The data show around 440,000 distinct CDR3 sequences, around a sixth seen once. This chain links TRBV7-6 with TRBJ2-1, with 10 nucleotides matching TRBD1. The TCR sequence derives from a woman between 18 and 29 years old with Graves' hyperthyroidism. Sequenced sample: blood. The CDR3 is CASSLAVDRGNEQFF. DNA of the CDR3: TGTGCCAGCAGCTTAGCCGTGGACAGGGGGAATGAGCAGTTCTTC.